A selection of T cell receptor beta chains follows, all from one sample in a study of control samples from healthy donors and cancer patients. The assay was immunoSEQ multiplex PCR, and TCRdb's table has in-frame clones only and misses some. The sample lists roughly 140,000 clones, around 90% occurring once. Input material: blood. The receptors were sampled from a man in his thirties or forties in good health. The CDR3 runs from the conserved cysteine through the conserved F or W. The D gene is left open where the match is weak. Clone size is given for some rows only: seen once, a few or many times, or a class if the clone is expanded.

v_gene: TRBV7-2
abundance: -
d_gene: TRBD1
j_gene: TRBJ2-5
CDR3aa: CASSNGQGAQKTQYF
CDR3nt: TGTGCCAGCAGCAATGGACAGGGGGCGCAGAAGACCCAGTACTTC

v_gene: TRBV6-2/TRBV6-3
abundance: -
d_gene: -
j_gene: TRBJ1-2
CDR3aa: CASNPGADLGYGYTF
CDR3nt: TGTGCCAGCAACCCCGGTGCAGACCTTGGCTATGGCTACACCTTC

v_gene: TRBV27
abundance: -
d_gene: TRBD1
j_gene: TRBJ1-1
CDR3aa: CASSQYRGNTEAFF
CDR3nt: TGTGCCAGCAGTCAGTACAGGGGGAACACTGAAGCTTTCTTT

v_gene: TRBV12-3/TRBV12-4
abundance: -
d_gene: -
j_gene: TRBJ1-1
CDR3aa: CASRNQVNTEAFF
CDR3nt: TGTGCCAGCAGAAACCAGGTGAACACTGAAGCTTTCTTT

v_gene: TRBV27
abundance: -
d_gene: -
j_gene: TRBJ1-5
CDR3aa: CASSLRGTLGNQPQHF
CDR3nt: TGTGCCAGCAGTTTACGAGGGACACTGGGCAATCAGCCCCAGCATTTT

v_gene: TRBV7-9
abundance: -
d_gene: -
j_gene: TRBJ2-2
CDR3aa: CASSPGAGELFF
CDR3nt: TGTGCCAGCAGCCCGGGGGCCGGGGAGCTGTTTTTT

v_gene: TRBV14
abundance: -
d_gene: -
j_gene: TRBJ1-2
CDR3aa: CASSQNPGLTGYTF
CDR3nt: TGTGCCAGCAGCCAGAATCCGGGCCTAACGGGCTACACCTTC

v_gene: TRBV28
abundance: once
d_gene: TRBD1
j_gene: TRBJ1-2
CDR3aa: CASSLLQGAPGYTF
CDR3nt: TGTGCCAGCAGTCTCCTGCAGGGGGCGCCTGGCTACACCTTC

v_gene: TRBV24-1
abundance: -
d_gene: -
j_gene: TRBJ2-2
CDR3aa: CATSVLPTGELFF
CDR3nt: TGTGCCACCAGTGTTTTACCTACCGGGGAGCTGTTTTTT

v_gene: TRBV12-3/TRBV12-4
abundance: -
d_gene: -
j_gene: TRBJ1-2
CDR3aa: CASSSGSSYGYTF
CDR3nt: TGTGCCAGCAGTTCTGGCTCTTCCTATGGCTACACCTTC

v_gene: TRBV14
abundance: -
d_gene: TRBD1
j_gene: TRBJ2-2
CDR3aa: CASRVSPGQGTGELFF
CDR3nt: TGTGCCAGCAGGGTGAGCCCGGGACAGGGAACCGGGGAGCTGTTTTTT

v_gene: TRBV6-2/TRBV6-3
abundance: -
d_gene: -
j_gene: TRBJ1-2
CDR3aa: CASSALGTYGYTF
CDR3nt: TGTGCCAGCAGTGCTCTGGGGACCTATGGCTACACCTTC

v_gene: TRBV6-5
abundance: once
d_gene: -
j_gene: TRBJ1-1
CDR3aa: CASRLNTEAFF
CDR3nt: TGTGCCAGCAGGCTAAACACTGAAGCTTTCTTT